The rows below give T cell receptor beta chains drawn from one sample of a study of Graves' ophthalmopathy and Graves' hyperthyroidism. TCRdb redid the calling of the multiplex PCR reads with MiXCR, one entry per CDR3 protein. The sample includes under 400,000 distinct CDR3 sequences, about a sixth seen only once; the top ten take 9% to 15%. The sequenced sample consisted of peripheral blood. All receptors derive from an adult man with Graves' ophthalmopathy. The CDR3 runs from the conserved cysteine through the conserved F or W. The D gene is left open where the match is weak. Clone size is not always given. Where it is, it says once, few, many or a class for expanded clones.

CDR3: CSARLAGNGETQYF
DNA: TGCAGTGCTAGGCTAGCGGGAAACGGGGAGACCCAGTACTTC
V: TRBV20-1
size: -
D: TRBD2
J: TRBJ2-5

CDR3: CASGFNRDEQYF
DNA: TGTGCTAGTGGTTTCAACAGGGACGAGCAGTACTTC
V: TRBV12-5
size: many
D: -
J: TRBJ2-7

CDR3: CAWSYGIEPSGEQYF
DNA: TGTGCCTGGAGTTACGGGATAGAGCCCTCAGGCGAGCAGTACTTC
V: TRBV30
size: many
D: -
J: TRBJ2-7

CDR3: CASSARTGPNYGYTF
DNA: TGTGCCAGCAGCGCGCGGACAGGGCCCAACTATGGCTACACCTTC
V: TRBV7-6
size: many
D: TRBD1
J: TRBJ1-2

CDR3: CASSSRRGAQYF
DNA: TGTGCCAGCAGTTCGCGCCGAGGCGCCCAGTACTTC
V: TRBV27
size: -
D: -
J: TRBJ2-5

CDR3: CASSLDGGGRPEQYF
DNA: TGCGCCAGCAGCTTGGACGGGGGTGGGAGACCCGAGCAGTACTTC
V: TRBV5-1
size: many
D: -
J: TRBJ2-7

CDR3: CAWSGIRYTGELFF
DNA: TGTGCCTGGAGTGGAATTAGGTACACCGGGGAGCTGTTTTTT
V: TRBV30
size: many
D: -
J: TRBJ2-2

CDR3: CASSIRGDEAFF
DNA: TGTGCCAGCTCAATAAGGGGTGATGAAGCTTTCTTT
V: TRBV18
size: many
D: -
J: TRBJ1-1

CDR3: CASSFLTAGGGTQYF
DNA: TGTGCCAGCAGCTTTCTGACAGCGGGAGGGGGGACCCAGTACTTC
V: TRBV7-2
size: -
D: TRBD2
J: TRBJ2-5

CDR3: CASSSTGTPRGWYF
DNA: TGTGCCAGCAGCTCGACGGGGACTCCCCGGGGGTGGTACTTC
V: TRBV12-3/TRBV12-4
size: many
D: -
J: TRBJ2-5

CDR3: CASSLSQGTPTGELFF
DNA: TGCGCCAGCAGCCTATCACAGGGCACCCCGACCGGGGAGCTGTTTTTT
V: TRBV5-1
size: many
D: -
J: TRBJ2-2

CDR3: CASGLWKNYGYTF
DNA: TGTGCTAGTGGTTTGTGGAAGAACTATGGCTACACCTTC
V: TRBV12-5
size: -
D: -
J: TRBJ1-2

CDR3: CAWSVRDRGGSPLHF
DNA: TGTGCCTGGAGTGTCCGGGACAGGGGAGGTTCACCCCTCCACTTT
V: TRBV30
size: many
D: TRBD1
J: TRBJ1-6

CDR3: CASSLSYQPQHF
DNA: TGTGCCAGCAGCCTCAGTTATCAGCCCCAGCATTTT
V: TRBV28
size: many
D: -
J: TRBJ1-5

CDR3: CSARGDRGTQETQYF
DNA: TGCAGTGCTAGAGGGGACAGGGGTACCCAAGAGACCCAGTACTTC
V: TRBV20-1
size: many
D: TRBD1
J: TRBJ2-5

CDR3: CASSFRVLHRRTEETQYF
DNA: TGTGCCAGCAGTTTTCGGGTTTTGCACAGGCGGACGGAAGAGACCCAGTACTTC
V: TRBV28
size: -
D: -
J: TRBJ2-5

CDR3: CASRITGDSPLHF
DNA: TGTGCCAGCAGGATAACAGGGGATTCACCCCTCCACTTT
V: TRBV12-3/TRBV12-4
size: -
D: TRBD1
J: TRBJ1-6

CDR3: CASSFSVIGNEQYF
DNA: TGCGCCAGCAGCTTTAGCGTTATTGGGAACGAGCAGTACTTC
V: TRBV5-1
size: -
D: -
J: TRBJ2-7

CDR3: CASRRSGGRHYEQYF
DNA: TGTGCCAGTAGACGATCAGGGGGGCGCCACTACGAGCAGTACTTC
V: TRBV27
size: many
D: -
J: TRBJ2-7

CDR3: CASSLEGANYEQYF
DNA: TGTGCCAGCAGCTTAGAGGGGGCGAACTACGAGCAGTACTTC
V: TRBV11-2
size: -
D: -
J: TRBJ2-7

CDR3: CASSEAGSTSGRNEQYF
DNA: TGTGCCAGCAGTGAAGCGGGATCGACTAGCGGGAGGAACGAGCAGTACTTC
V: TRBV6-1
size: few
D: TRBD2
J: TRBJ2-7

CDR3: CASSQDSTVRGLSGYTF
DNA: TGCGCCAGCAGCCAAGATTCTACCGTCAGGGGGCTCTCTGGCTACACCTTC
V: TRBV4-1
size: many
D: TRBD1
J: TRBJ1-2

CDR3: CASSPWTVGETQYF
DNA: TGTGCCAGCAGCCCGTGGACAGTGGGAGAGACCCAGTACTTC
V: TRBV11-2
size: many
D: -
J: TRBJ2-5

CDR3: CASSPDLGRNYGYTF
DNA: TGTGCCAGCAGTCCCGACTTAGGGAGGAACTATGGCTACACCTTC
V: TRBV27
size: -
D: -
J: TRBJ1-2

CDR3: CASSLVAGGRSYEQYF
DNA: TGCGCCAGCAGCTTGGTAGCGGGAGGTAGGTCCTACGAGCAGTACTTC
V: TRBV5-1
size: many
D: TRBD2
J: TRBJ2-7

CDR3: CSTTGTSTYEQYF
DNA: TGCAGCACTACCGGGACTTCTACTTACGAGCAGTACTTC
V: TRBV29-1
size: many
D: -
J: TRBJ2-7

CDR3: CASSYGLTEAFF
DNA: TGTGCCAGCAGTTACGGTTTAACTGAAGCTTTCTTT
V: TRBV6-2/TRBV6-3
size: many
D: -
J: TRBJ1-1

CDR3: CASSYLAGQGYGYTF
DNA: TGTGCCAGCAGTTACCTTGCGGGACAGGGGTATGGCTACACCTTC
V: TRBV6-2/TRBV6-3
size: -
D: TRBD1
J: TRBJ1-2

CDR3: CASSWTGATGELFF
DNA: TGTGCCAGCAGCTGGACAGGGGCAACCGGGGAGCTGTTTTTT
V: TRBV7-2
size: many
D: TRBD1
J: TRBJ2-2

CDR3: CASSLFPGTETQYF
DNA: TGCGCCAGCAGCTTGTTTCCAGGGACGGAGACCCAGTACTTC
V: TRBV5-1
size: many
D: -
J: TRBJ2-5

CDR3: CATRGRNSYEQYF
DNA: TGTGCCACCCGAGGGCGTAACTCCTACGAGCAGTACTTC
V: TRBV28
size: -
D: -
J: TRBJ2-7

CDR3: CASSPGQGLGSYEQYF
DNA: TGTGCCAGCAGCCCGGGACAGGGATTGGGCTCCTACGAGCAGTACTTC
V: TRBV7-2
size: many
D: TRBD1
J: TRBJ2-7